This T cell receptor (beta chain) was sequenced during a study of blood T cells in healthy people across ages. The V gene lost 5 bases and the J gene lost 11 bases, with 21 bases spanning the gap. This CDR3 comprises 14 residues. Then a second PCR, running about 7 to 11 cycles, was carried out with a sample-barcoded 5' primer and a J-beta primer mix. Each TCR beta cDNA got a 12-nucleotide random molecular identifier. TCRdb processed the 5' RACE reads anew with MiXCR; each CDR3 protein has one entry. Of hundreds of thousands of distinct CDR3 sequences listed, approximately 43% were seen once; the top ten hold 20% to 25%. Each individual donor underwent a draw of ten milliliters of peripheral blood. Findings of the study overall: The study lacked donor CMV status, which possibly confounded expanded clonotype changes.

Concerning this clonotype: Its antigen is as yet unknown.

The specimen sequenced was blood. The chain uses TRBV12-3 or TRBV12-4 and TRBJ2-5; D might be TRBD1 (6 bases). The sequence came from a woman in her sixties or seventies in good health. The CDR3 reads CASSPTGTMVRQYF. In DNA form, the CDR3 reads TGTGCCAGCAGTCCGACAGGTACAATGGTTAGGCAGTACTTC.